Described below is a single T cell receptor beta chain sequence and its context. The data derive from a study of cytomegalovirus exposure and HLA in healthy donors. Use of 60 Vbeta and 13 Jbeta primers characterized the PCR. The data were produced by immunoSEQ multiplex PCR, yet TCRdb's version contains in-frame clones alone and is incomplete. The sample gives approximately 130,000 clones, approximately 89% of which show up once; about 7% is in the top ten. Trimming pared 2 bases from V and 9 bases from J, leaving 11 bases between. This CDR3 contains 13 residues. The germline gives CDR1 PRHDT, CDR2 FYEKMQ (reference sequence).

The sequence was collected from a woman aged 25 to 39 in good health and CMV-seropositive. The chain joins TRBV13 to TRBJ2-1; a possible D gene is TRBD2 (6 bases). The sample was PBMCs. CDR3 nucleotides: TGTGCCAGCAGCTTATTCGGGAGCGGTGAGCAGTTCTTC. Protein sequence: CASSLFGSGEQFF.